This T cell receptor (beta chain) was sequenced in a study of cytotoxic CD8 clonotypes in ibrutinib-treated CLL. V was clipped by 1 base and J by 1 base; unmatched bases: 9. CDR1 is SGHTA, CDR2 FQGNSA, per germline. The CDR3 sequence is 17 residues long. Method: immunoSEQ multiplex PCR; TCRdb's copy keeps in-frame clones and lacks some. The sample has 110,000 to 150,000 clones; around 93% are singletons. Sample: PBMCs, taken after 12 months of ibrutinib treatment. This sequence was found in a human donor with chronic lymphocytic leukemia. The gene calls are TRBV7-2 and TRBJ2-5; 7 nucleotides match TRBD1. DNA of the CDR3: TGTGCCAGCAGCTTAGAGCGAGGGGGCCACCGCCAAGAGACCCAGTACTTC. This gives the protein CASSLERGGHRQETQYF.